This T cell receptor (beta chain) appears in the sequencing data of a study of cytomegalovirus exposure and HLA in healthy donors. On the study more broadly: Some 85 million unique TCRs, all from HLA-typed donors, were included in an early release of the data. Study-wide results and caveats: Per a prior analysis, the majority of TCR beta V segments were productive roughly 90% or roughly 30% of the time. Indistinguishable V segments such as TRBV6-2 and TRBV6-3 were excluded. Cytomegalovirus-associated TCR beta chains were listed, numbering 150 to 200.

Looked up from germline, CDR1 is SQVTM and CDR2 is ANQGSEA. The length of the CDR3 is 14 residues. As concerns this clone: As yet, its antigen is unknown.

The PCR made use of 60 Vbeta and 13 Jbeta primers. Clones were sequenced by immunoSEQ multiplex PCR, and TCRdb holds only the in-frame ones, with some missing. Among more than 95,000 clones listed, 83% were seen once. The sequenced material came from PBMCs. This chain joins TRBV29-1 and TRBJ2-2; TRBD2 aligns across 8 bases. This TCR derives from a woman aged 40 to 49 in good health and CMV-seropositive. CDR3 residues: CSVSGSLLTGELFF. CDR3 bases: TGCAGTGTGAGCGGGAGTCTCTTAACCGGGGAGCTGTTTTTT.